The 13 T cell receptor beta chains below all came from one sample that was sequenced in a study of blood T cell repertoires in COVID-19 (dated by TCRdb to the early 2020s). The library relied on the immunoSEQ multiplex PCR assay. Sourced from immuneACCESS, this table was stored by TCRdb with only in-frame sequences that have V and J called. A share of the clones is absent; for the studies checked, an unresolved V gene accounts for under half, and the remainder has no known explanation. Here the sample has roughly 170,000 clones; about 86% occur a single time. Roughly 0.9% of the sample rests with the top ten. Sequenced input: peripheral blood. Receptor source: a woman between 18 and 29 years old who had recovered from COVID-19.

The chain employs TRBV18 and TRBJ2-7; D is undetermined. CDR3 size: 15 residues. V dropped 4 bases and J dropped 3 bases, with 16 bases sitting between them. The V gene's germline CDR1 is KGHSH and CDR2 LQKENI. In DNA form, the CDR3 reads TGTGCCAGCTCACTCCATCAACCAGTGGTCTACGAGCAGTACGTC. Encoded protein: CASSLHQPVVYEQYV.

The V and J genes are TRBV5-4 and TRBJ1-2, with 8 bases fitting TRBD1. Germline V lookup: CDR1 SGHNT, CDR2 YYREEE (reference sequence). The CDR3 contains 15 residues. Unmatched junction bases numbered 10, after V lost 5 bases and J lost 4 bases. The CDR3 loop is CASSRKTGEGYGYTF. DNA of the CDR3: TGTGCCAGCAGTAGGAAGACAGGGGAAGGCTATGGCTACACCTTC.

J is TRBJ1-4 and V is TRBV18; D uncertain. With 5 bases removed from V and 5 bases from J, the gap between germline ends came to 15 bases. Germline assignment: CDR1 KGHSH and CDR2 LQKENI. This CDR3 has 15 residues. CDR3 bases: TGTGCCAGCTCAGACCGGGGATTACCGAATGAAAAACTGTTTTTT. Protein product: CASSDRGLPNEKLFF.

The chain couples TRBV12-3 or TRBV12-4 to TRBJ1-2; no clear D. V gave up 3 bases and J gave up 7 bases, with 12 bases separating them. CDR3 length: 13 residues. This CDR3 is CASSFVHSAGYTF. In DNA form, the CDR3 reads TGTGCCAGCAGTTTCGTCCACAGTGCTGGCTACACCTTC.

The chain combines TRBV7-2 with TRBJ2-5; 8 bases map to TRBD1. CDR3 length: 13 residues. Germline V gives CDR1 SGHTA, CDR2 FQGNSA. Losses at the gene ends were 1 base for V and 5 bases for J; bases not matched to a gene: 0. The CDR3 region has the DNA TGTGCCAGCAGCTTAGGACAGGGGGAGACCCAGTACTTC. Translating gives CASSLGQGETQYF.

The genes are TRBV21-1 and TRBJ2-7; the DNA was not compared with TRBD1, the D call given in the table. TRBV21-1 is a known pseudogene. The CDR3 covers 17 residues. CDR3 bases: TGTGCCAGCAACAACAGGGGGAGGATTTCAACGCAACACGAGCAGTACGTC. It specifies CASNNRGRISTQHEQYV.

The chain couples TRBV6-5 to TRBJ2-7, with D maybe TRBD2 (6 bases). Trimming pared 8 bases from V and 12 bases from J, leaving 17 bases between. Per the germline V gene, CDR1 is MNHEY and CDR2 is SVGAGI. This CDR3 spans 11 amino acids. The DNA for the CDR3 is TGTGCCAGCGGCCAGGGCGGGGACCGGTACGTC. It translates to CASGQGGDRYV.

This clone was observed a single time. This chain connects TRBV2 to TRBJ1-5; D gene unclear. With 1 base removed from V and 6 bases from J, the gap between germline ends came to 7 bases. Per the germline V gene, CDR1 is SNHLY and CDR2 is FYNNEI. The CDR3 sequence is 13 residues long. The CDR3 nucleotides are TGTGCCAGCAGTGAAGGCGGCGGTCAGCCCCAGCATTTT. It yields the protein CASSEGGGQPQHF. The complete variable domain, with remaining parts taken from reference TRBV2 and TRBJ1-5, reads EPEVTQTPSHQVTQMGQEVILRCVPISNHLYFYWYRQILGQKVEFLVSFYNNEISEKSEIFDDQFSVERPDGSNFTLKIRSTKLEDSAMYFCASSEGGGQPQHFGDGTRLSIL.

The CDR3 sequence is CASSSTSSYEQYF. The CDR3 bases are TGTGCCAGCAGCTCGACTAGCTCCTACGAGCAGTACTTC. The genes are TRBV7-2 and TRBJ2-7; possible D gene TRBD2, 6 bases. Germline loops: CDR1 SGHTA, CDR2 FQGNSA. The CDR3 is made up of 13 amino acids. Trimming removed 4 bases from V and 0 bases from J, with 7 bases in between.

The chain joins TRBV19 to TRBJ1-1, with 7 bases matching TRBD1. This CDR3 spans 15 amino acids. Trimming cost V 5 bases and J 1 base; bases outside gene matches: 7. The germline V gene has CDR1 LNHDA and CDR2 SQIVND (reference sequence). The CDR3 is CASSLSRTGNTEAFF. The CDR3 nucleotides read TGTGCCAGTAGTTTAAGTAGGACAGGGAACACTGAAGCTTTCTTT. Filled out from reference TRBV19 and TRBJ1-1, the complete variable domain reads DGGITQSPKYLFRKEGQNVTLSCEQNLNHDAMYWYRQDPGQGLRLIYYSQIVNDFQKGDIAEGYSVSREKKESFPLTVTSAQKNPTAFYLCASSLSRTGNTEAFFGQGTRLTVV.

V and J are TRBV7-9 and TRBJ2-5; 7 nucleotides match TRBD1. The length of the CDR3 is 15 residues. Germline values: CDR1 SEHNR, CDR2 FQNEAQ (reference sequence). V lost 2 bases and J lost 1; bases outside the gene matches: 4. In DNA, the CDR3 is TGTGCCAGCAGCTTATGGGGACAGTCCCAAGAGACCCAGTACTTC. Protein sequence: CASSLWGQSQETQYF.

The V and J genes are TRBV7-7 and TRBJ1-4; D is possibly TRBD1 (5 bases). V gave up 3 bases and J gave up 2 bases, with 7 bases separating them. This CDR3 has 14 amino acids. Germline lookup yields CDR1 SSHAT and CDR2 FNYEAQ (reference sequence). Written as DNA, the CDR3 is TGTGCCAGCAGCTTGACAGATACTAATGAAAAACTGTTTTTT. Its protein is CASSLTDTNEKLFF.

V is TRBV9 and J is TRBJ2-2; D may be TRBD2 (6 bases). Trimming stripped 3 bases from V and 0 bases from J, with 6 bases between. The CDR3 is made up of 14 amino acids. Germline assignment: CDR1 SGDLS and CDR2 YYNGEE. The CDR3 loop reads CASSGTTNTGELFF. The CDR3 nucleotides read TGTGCCAGCAGCGGGACTACGAACACCGGGGAGCTGTTTTTT.